This TCR beta chain was captured in a study of cytomegalovirus exposure and HLA in healthy donors. Study conclusions and caveats: In a later analysis, at a false discovery rate of 0.05, 17,000 or so TCR beta sequences were associated with HLA alleles. Most of the CMV-associated TCR beta chains (in a later analysis) appeared to be HLA-restricted. Association of a missense DCLRE1C variant with TCR beta V- and J-gene trimming was reported in a later analysis.

Germline V gene lookup returns CDR1 SQVTM and CDR2 ANQGSEA. The ends were cut back, 4 bases at V and 2 bases at J, with 11 bases in the middle. The CDR3 contains 14 residues. Vbeta (60) and Jbeta (13) primers were used in the PCR. Assay used: immunoSEQ multiplex PCR; TCRdb lists only in-frame clones, some missing. This sample has 60,000 to 85,000 clones, with 70% to 85% found just once. To note about this clone: The target antigen is unknown.

The TCR sequence derives from a man between 70 and 80 years old in good health and CMV-seropositive. The chain joins TRBV29-1 to TRBJ2-2, with TRBD1 as a possible D gene (5 bases). Sequenced input: PBMCs. The DNA of the CDR3 is TGCAGCGTTGTTAAACAGGCTAACACCGGGGAGCTGTTTTTT. Amino acid sequence: CSVVKQANTGELFF.